Sequencing of this T cell receptor (beta chain) was carried out in a study of blood T cell repertoires in COVID-19. Overall study context: COVID-19 samples collected from the United States, Italy and Spain covered acute and convalescent phases.

The age range of participants was 18 to 89 years, with residence in about 25 US areas. What the recovered Cohort 3 donors had was two negative PCRs, clearance, or symptom resolution. The data were produced by immunoSEQ multiplex PCR, yet TCRdb's version contains in-frame clones alone and is incomplete. The sample contains 150,000 to 200,000 clones, around 84% of which appear only once. CDR1 and CDR2 from the germline V gene are SEHNR and FQNEAQ (reference sequence). Between the trimmed V and J ends, which lost 4 bases and 2 bases, there was a span of 15 bases. The CDR3 is 17 residues long. This TCR derives from a woman in her fifties or sixties who had recovered from COVID-19. Sequencing was done on a sample of PBMCs or T cells enriched from blood (not recorded which). The V and J genes are TRBV7-9 and TRBJ1-6, with TRBD1 as a possible D gene (6 bases). The CDR3 region is CASSSVQGRTYNSPLHF. The CDR3 DNA sequence: TGTGCCAGCAGCTCCGTACAGGGAAGAACCTATAATTCACCCCTCCACTTT. Based on the CDR3 plus reference TRBV7-9 and TRBJ1-6, the full variable domain is DTGVSQNPRHKITKRGQNVTFRCDPISEHNRLYWYRQTLGQGPEFLTYFQNEAQLEKSRLLSDRFSAERPKGSFSTLEIQRTEQGDSAMYLCASSSVQGRTYNSPLHFGNGTRLTVT.